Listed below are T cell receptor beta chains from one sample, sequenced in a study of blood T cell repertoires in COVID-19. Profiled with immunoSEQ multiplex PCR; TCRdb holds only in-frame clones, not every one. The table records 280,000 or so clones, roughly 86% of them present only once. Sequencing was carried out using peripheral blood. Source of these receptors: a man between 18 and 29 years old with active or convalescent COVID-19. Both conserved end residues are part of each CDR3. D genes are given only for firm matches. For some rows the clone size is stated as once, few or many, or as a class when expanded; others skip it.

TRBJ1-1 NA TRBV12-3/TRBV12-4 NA CASSLGRTWRAFF TGTGCCAGCAGTTTGGGCAGGACTTGGAGAGCTTTCTTT
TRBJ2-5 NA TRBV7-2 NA CASSLGYRETQYF TGTGCCAGCAGCTTAGGTTATAGAGAGACCCAGTACTTC
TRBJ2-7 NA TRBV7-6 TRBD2 CASSLSSGDSYEQYF TGTGCCAGCAGCTTATCTAGCGGGGACTCCTACGAGCAGTACTTC
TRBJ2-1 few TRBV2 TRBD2 CATTLAGGRYEQFF TGTGCCACCACACTAGCGGGGGGGCGTTATGAGCAGTTCTTC
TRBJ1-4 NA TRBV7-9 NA CASSLGSERNEKLFF TGTGCCAGCAGCTTAGGGTCGGAGCGGAATGAAAAACTGTTTTTT
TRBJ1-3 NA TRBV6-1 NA CASSESGGIGNTIYF TGTGCCAGCAGTGAAAGCGGAGGGATTGGAAACACCATATATTTT
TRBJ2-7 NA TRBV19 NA CASSREGLASNYEQYF TGTGCCAGTAGCAGAGAAGGGCTAGCGTCCAACTACGAGCAGTACTTC
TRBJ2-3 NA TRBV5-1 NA CASSTRTSTDTQYF TGCGCCAGCAGCACGCGGACAAGCACAGATACGCAGTATTTT
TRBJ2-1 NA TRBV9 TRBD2 CASSEPPFGTSGGASYYNEQFF TGTGCCAGCAGCGAGCCCCCATTTGGGACTAGCGGGGGGGCGTCTTATTACAATGAGCAGTTCTTC
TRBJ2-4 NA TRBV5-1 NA CASSLGGTPGLAKNIQYF TGCGCCAGCAGCTTGGGGGGGACTCCCGGTTTAGCCAAAAACATTCAGTACTTC
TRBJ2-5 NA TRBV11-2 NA CASAGGGERETQYF TGTGCCAGCGCGGGCGGAGGGGAACGAGAGACCCAGTACTTC
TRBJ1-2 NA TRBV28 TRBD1 CASSFRDRGQGYTF TGTGCCAGCAGTTTCCGGGACAGGGGGCAAGGCTACACCTTC
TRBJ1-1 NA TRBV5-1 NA CASSLEVAGNTEAFF TGCGCCAGCAGCTTGGAGGTGGCAGGGAACACTGAAGCTTTCTTT
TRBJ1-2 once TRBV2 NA CASTRSTRGDGYGYTF TGTGCCAGCACCCGCTCCACACGGGGGGACGGCTATGGCTACACCTTC
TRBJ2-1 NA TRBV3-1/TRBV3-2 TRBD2 CASSRTSGGAIEQFF TGTGCCAGCAGCCGCACTAGCGGGGGGGCCATTGAGCAGTTCTTC
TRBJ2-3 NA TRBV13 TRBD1 CASSAGQGAEDTQYF TGTGCCAGCAGCGCCGGACAGGGGGCGGAAGATACGCAGTATTTT
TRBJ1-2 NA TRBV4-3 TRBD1 CASSQYRGPFNYGYTF TGCGCCAGCAGCCAATACAGGGGGCCCTTCAACTATGGCTACACCTTC
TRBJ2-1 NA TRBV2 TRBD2 CASSLRGGYNEQFF TGTGCCAGCAGCCTCCGGGGGGGCTACAATGAGCAGTTCTTC
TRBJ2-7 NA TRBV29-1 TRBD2 CSVLAGGFSYEQYF TGCAGCGTTCTAGCGGGGGGGTTTTCCTACGAGCAGTACTTC
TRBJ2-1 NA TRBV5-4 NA CASSLAGSGEQFF TGTGCCAGCAGCTTGGCGGGGTCCGGTGAGCAGTTCTTC
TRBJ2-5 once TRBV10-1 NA CASSDPYQETQYF TGCGCCAGCAGTGACCCGTACCAAGAGACCCAGTACTTC
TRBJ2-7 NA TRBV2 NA CASSDYRDQQYF TGTGCCAGCAGTGATTACAGGGACCAGCAGTACTTC
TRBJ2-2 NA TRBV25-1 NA CASSKHTGELFF TGTGCCAGCAGTAAGCACACCGGGGAGCTGTTTTTT
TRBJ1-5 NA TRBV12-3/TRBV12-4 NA CASRITPGQPQHF TGTGCCAGCAGAATAACCCCGGGGCAGCCCCAGCATTTT
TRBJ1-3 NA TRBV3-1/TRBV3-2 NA CASSQLSGNTIYF TGTGCCAGCAGCCAGCTCAGTGGAAACACCATATATTTT
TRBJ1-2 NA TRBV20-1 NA CSATRQDGYTF TGCAGTGCTACCCGACAGGATGGCTACACCTTC
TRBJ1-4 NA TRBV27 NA CASSLNGDEKLFF TGTGCCAGCAGTTTAAACGGGGATGAAAAACTGTTTTTT
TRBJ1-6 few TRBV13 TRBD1 CASSSETGANSPLHF TGTGCCAGCAGCTCCGAGACAGGGGCGAATTCACCCCTCCACTTT
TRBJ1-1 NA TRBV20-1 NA CSRVRGTEAFF TGCAGCCGAGTGAGGGGGACTGAAGCTTTCTTT
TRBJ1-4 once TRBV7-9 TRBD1 CASSLGDRTNEKLFF TGTGCCAGCAGCTTAGGGGACAGGACTAATGAAAAACTGTTTTTT
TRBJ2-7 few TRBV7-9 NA CASSLEEGTEQYF TGTGCCAGCAGCTTAGAAGAGGGAACCGAGCAGTACTTC
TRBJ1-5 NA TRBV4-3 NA CASSQDFDSGFNQPQHF TGCGCCAGCAGCCAAGATTTCGACAGTGGGTTTAATCAGCCCCAGCATTTT
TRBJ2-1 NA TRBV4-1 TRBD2 CASSQLRGGLGNEQFF TGCGCCAGCAGCCAACTTCGGGGGGGCCTTGGCAATGAGCAGTTCTTC
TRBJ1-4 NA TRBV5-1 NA CASSPPTGASNEKLFF TGCGCCAGCAGCCCCCCCACAGGAGCATCAAATGAAAAACTGTTTTTT
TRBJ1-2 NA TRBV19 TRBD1 CASIPGRQGGGYTF TGTGCCAGTATTCCCGGCAGGCAGGGGGGAGGCTACACCTTC
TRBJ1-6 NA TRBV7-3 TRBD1 CASSRQGLDYNSPLHF TGTGCCAGCAGCAGACAGGGTTTAGACTATAATTCACCCCTCCACTTT